The 26 T cell receptor beta chains below all came from one sample that was sequenced in a study of shared clonotypes between healthy human individuals. Here immunoSEQ multiplex PCR was the method, and the copy in TCRdb shows in-frame clones only, minus some. The sample yields hundreds of thousands of clones, roughly 80% seen once. The sequencing sample was made of PBMCs. Every receptor here comes from a woman in her forties in good health. Some clones in this sample may be carry-over from other donors' samples.

This clone showed up just once. The chain employs TRBV2 and TRBJ1-1; TRBD1 is a possible D gene (5 bases). Germline CDR1 is SNHLY and CDR2 is FYNNEI. With 6 bases removed from V and 2 bases from J, the gap between germline ends came to 10 bases. This CDR3 is built from 13 residues. CDR3 in DNA: TGTGCCAGCAGGGCTGACAGTAACACTGAAGCTTTCTTT. Its translation is CASRADSNTEAFF.

This clone appeared a few times. V and J are TRBV29-1 and TRBJ2-3; D perhaps matches TRBD2 (7 bases). CDR1 and CDR2 from the germline V gene are SQVTM and ANQGSEA. This CDR3 region has 16 residues. The germline V and J ends were trimmed by 0 bases and 6 bases, with 19 bases remaining between them. CDR3 bases: TGCAGCGTTGAAGATGTTGGGGGCGGGAGTCCCGATACGCAGTATTTT. Its protein product is CSVEDVGGGSPDTQYF.

This chain uses TRBV28 with TRBJ2-1; TRBD1 agrees at 7 bases. This CDR3 comprises 17 residues. Germline trimming cut 5 bases from V and 2 bases from J; bases unmatched to any gene: 12. The germline CDR1 and CDR2 sequences are MDHEN and SYDVKM. The CDR3 DNA follows: TGTGCCAGCAGTACCCAGACAGGGTATTGGGCCTACAATGAGCAGTTCTTC. Residues: CASSTQTGYWAYNEQFF.

This clone was seen a few times. The rearrangement joins TRBV18 to TRBJ2-1; TRBD2 matches 15 bases. The CDR3 totals 19 residues. Losses at the gene ends were 5 bases for V and 4 bases for J; bases not matched to a gene: 12. Germline-derived CDR1 and CDR2 are KGHSH and LQKENI. The CDR3 DNA follows: TGTGCCAGCTCAGGAACGGGACTAGCGGGAGGCTGGGGATACAATGAGCAGTTCTTC. Protein sequence: CASSGTGLAGGWGYNEQFF.

This chain connects TRBV10-1 to TRBJ2-3; a possible D gene is TRBD2 (6 bases). CDR3 length: 15 amino acids. Germline V gives CDR1 WNHNN, CDR2 SYGVQD (reference sequence). V was pared by 0 bases and J by 1 base, with 8 bases between. In nucleotides, the CDR3 is TGCGCCAGCAGTGAGTCGACGGGGGGCACAGATACGCAGTATTTT. It is translated as CASSESTGGTDTQYF.

This chain connects TRBV10-3 to TRBJ2-7; D gene uncertain. From germline, CDR1 is ENHRY and CDR2 SYGVKD. The CDR3 extends over 11 amino acids. V lost 1 base and J lost 7, with 5 bases in between. CDR3 sequence: CAISEYGEQYF. The CDR3 DNA reads TGTGCCATCAGTGAGTATGGGGAGCAGTACTTC.

The gene calls are TRBV10-3 and TRBJ2-7; 10 positions agree with TRBD1. V shed 5 bases and J 2 bases; nucleotides not matched to a gene: 3. Germline V lookup: CDR1 ENHRY, CDR2 SYGVKD. The CDR3 loop spans 14 amino acids. CDR3 in amino acids: CAISKGQGAYEQYF. The CDR3 DNA reads as TGTGCCATCAGTAAAGGACAGGGGGCCTACGAGCAGTACTTC.

Details on this clone: This may come from a read error, since a much larger clone is one base off. The genes are TRBV2 and TRBJ2-7; D gene uncertain. The V end was cut by 4 bases, the J end by 0 bases, with 1 base between. Germline V gene sequence: CDR1 SNHLY, CDR2 FYNNEI. The CDR3 has 11 amino acids. The CDR3 bases are TGTGCCAGCAGTGCCTCCTACGAGCAGTACTTC. Translating it yields CASSASYEQYF.

This chain joins TRBV7-6 and TRBJ2-5; D possibly corresponds to TRBD2 (7 bases). The CDR3 has 16 residues. Trimming removed 1 base from V and 5 bases from J, with 17 bases in between. Germline values: CDR1 SGHVS, CDR2 FNYEAQ. CDR3 DNA: TGTGCCAGCAGCTTAGTAGGGGGGGCAGCCCGTGAGACCCAGTACTTC. Encoded protein: CASSLVGGAARETQYF.

This clone was counted only a few times. The J gene is TRBJ2-4, the V gene TRBV6-6, with D perhaps given as TRBD1 or TRBD2 (5 bases each). This CDR3 has 13 amino acids. CDR1 MNHNY and CDR2 SVGAGI come from the germline V gene (reference sequence). V lost 0 bases and J 8 bases, leaving 8 bases between the germline ends. The CDR3 loop is CASSYSQGDIQYF. CDR3 DNA: TGTGCCAGCAGTTACTCCCAGGGAGACATTCAGTACTTC.

A note on this clone: The junction and the germline gene differ at one end; a read error may be behind it. J is TRBJ1-1 and V is TRBV7-7; 8 nucleotides line up with TRBD1. The germline V gene encodes CDR1 SSHAT and CDR2 FNYEAQ (reference sequence). The CDR3 covers 14 residues. The CDR3 region has the DNA TGTGCTAGCAGCTTGCCGACAGGGGACACTGAAGCTTTCTTT. Translation: CASSLPTGDTEAFF.

The chain recombines TRBV25-1 with TRBJ1-2; the D gene is possibly TRBD1 (5 bases). V dropped 6 bases and J dropped 5 bases, with 19 bases sitting between them. The CDR3 sequence is 15 residues long. Per germline, CDR1 MGHDK and CDR2 SYGVNS. The CDR3 DNA is TGTGCCAGCAGCGAACCCTCGACAGCCCCGTATGGCTACACCTTC. Translation: CASSEPSTAPYGYTF.

There are a few counts of this clone. The V gene is TRBV5-1, the J gene TRBJ2-2, with D tentatively TRBD2 (6 bases). The CDR3 contains 14 residues. Deletions cut 5 bases from V and 0 bases from J, with 8 bases between. The V gene's germline CDR1 is SGHRS and CDR2 YFSETQ. The CDR3: CASSSGANTGELFF. The CDR3 region has the DNA TGCGCCAGCAGTAGCGGAGCGAACACCGGGGAGCTGTTTTTT.

The rearrangement joins TRBV4-2 to TRBJ2-5, with TRBD2 as a possible D gene (6 bases). The DNA end is more similar to TRBJ2-7, so the J call may be wrong. CDR3 length: 15 amino acids. Germline CDR1 LGHNA, CDR2 YNFKEQ. The CDR3 is CASSQGQDYSYEQYF. CDR3 in DNA: TGTGCCAGCAGCCAAGGTCAGGACTATTCCTACGAGCAGTACTTC.

The gene calls are TRBV19 and TRBJ2-5; 8 bases match TRBD2. In germline, CDR1 is LNHDA, CDR2 SQIVND (reference sequence). V lost 6 bases, J lost 5 bases, and 11 bases stayed unmatched. The CDR3 is 15 amino acids. CDR3 in amino acids: CASSEREPYWETQYF. CDR3 DNA sequence: TGTGCCAGTAGCGAGCGGGAGCCGTATTGGGAGACCCAGTACTTC.

The genes are TRBV2 and TRBJ1-5; possible D gene TRBD1, 6 bases. The CDR3 is 14 amino acids. The V and J ends lost 2 bases and 4 bases respectively, with 9 bases between them. CDR1 SNHLY and CDR2 FYNNEI come from the germline V gene. The DNA of the CDR3 is TGTGCCAGCAGTGAACTAAGGGGGAATCAGCCCCAGCATTTT. This codes for CASSELRGNQPQHF.

A few counts support this clone. The chain has TRBV18 and TRBJ1-2; D ambiguous. With 1 base removed from V and 2 bases from J, the gap between germline ends came to 17 bases. Looked up from germline, CDR1 is KGHSH and CDR2 is LQKENI. The CDR3 has 17 amino acids. The CDR3, as DNA: TGTGCCAGCTCACCACGGGCGAGCAGGACGGACAACTATGGCTACACCTTC. Amino acid sequence: CASSPRASRTDNYGYTF.

The chain has TRBV4-1 and TRBJ2-5; TRBD1 is a possible D gene (6 bases). Per germline, CDR1 MGHRA and CDR2 YSYEKL. The V end was cut by 1 base, the J end by 1 base, with 10 bases between. There are 15 residues in the CDR3. The DNA for the CDR3 is TGCGCCAGCAGCCAAGGTTACAGGGTCCAAGAGACCCAGTACTTC. Translating gives CASSQGYRVQETQYF.

As for this clone: Different DNA sequences within this sample yield the same CDR3. This chain links TRBV9 with TRBJ2-2, with D possibly matching TRBD2 (6 bases). V lost 0 bases to trimming and J lost 5 bases, with 8 bases between them. This CDR3 is built from 14 residues. Germline V gives CDR1 SGDLS, CDR2 YYNGEE. The CDR3 DNA sequence: TGTGCCAGCAGCGTAGCGGGAGATACCGGGGAGCTGTTTTTT. Translating it yields CASSVAGDTGELFF. The full variable domain, rest sourced from reference TRBV9 and TRBJ2-2, is DSGVTQTPKHLITATGQRVTLRCSPRSGDLSVYWYQQSLDQGLQFLIQYYNGEERAKGNILERFSAQQFPDLHSELNLSSLELGDSALYFCASSVAGDTGELFFGEGSRLTVL.

The chain's CDR3 is CASSLAGQYGYTF. The DNA for the CDR3 is TGTGCCAGCAGCTTAGCGGGGCAGTATGGCTACACCTTC. The chain recombines TRBV7-8 with TRBJ1-2, with D perhaps TRBD1 (5 bases). The ends were cut back, 0 bases at V and 5 bases at J, with 7 bases in the middle. This CDR3 is built from 13 residues. Germline V lookup: CDR1 SGHVS, CDR2 FQNEAQ.

This chain joins TRBV7-9 and TRBJ1-2, with D perhaps matching TRBD1 (6 bases). Germline lookup yields CDR1 SEHNR and CDR2 FQNEAQ (reference sequence). Trimming left V 5 bases short and J 2 bases short, with 9 bases between. The CDR3 contains 13 residues. CDR3 region: CASSPDRNYGYTF. CDR3 sequence (DNA): TGTGCCAGCAGCCCCGACAGGAACTATGGCTACACCTTC.

The rearrangement uses TRBV5-1 and TRBJ2-2, with 7 bases matching TRBD2. V was pared by 7 bases and J by 3 bases, with 12 bases of the junction left unmatched. The CDR3 extends over 16 amino acids. The V gene's germline CDR1 is SGHRS and CDR2 YFSETQ. The chain's CDR3 is CASYPPGGRDTGELFF. The CDR3 bases are TGCGCCAGCTATCCCCCCGGCGGGAGAGACACCGGGGAGCTGTTTTTT.

The chain is built from TRBV28 and TRBJ1-4; D is possibly TRBD1 (6 bases). Trimming left V 6 bases short and J 7 bases short, with 21 bases between. Germline lookup yields CDR1 MDHEN and CDR2 SYDVKM. The CDR3 has 16 amino acids. CDR3: CASRTPGGRRGEKLFF. Here the CDR3 DNA reads TGTGCCAGCAGGACCCCCGGGGGCAGACGAGGTGAAAAACTGTTTTTT.

V usage is TRBV6-5 and J usage is TRBJ2-3, with 10 bases fitting TRBD2. With V trimmed by 0 bases and J by 6 bases, 6 bases remained unmatched. Germline V gene lookup returns CDR1 MNHEY and CDR2 SVGAGI. The length of the CDR3 is 16 residues. The CDR3 sequence is CASSYSLAGVSDTQYF. The CDR3 bases are TGTGCCAGCAGTTACTCCCTAGCGGGAGTCTCGGATACGCAGTATTTT.

The rearrangement links TRBV27 to TRBJ2-7, with D uncertain. The length of the CDR3 is 14 residues. Between the trimmed V and J ends, which lost 1 base and 2 bases, there was a span of 9 bases. CDR1 is MNHEY and CDR2 is SMNVEV in the germline V gene (reference sequence). For the CDR3, the DNA is TGTGCCAGCAGTTTATTTGCAGGCCCCTACGAGCAGTACTTC. Its translation is CASSLFAGPYEQYF.

This rearrangement joins TRBV5-6 to TRBJ1-2, with 12 bases aligning to TRBD1. This CDR3 has 15 amino acids. CDR1 is SGHDT, CDR2 YYEEEE, per germline. V was clipped by 0 bases and J by 6 bases; unmatched bases: 3. The CDR3 sequence: CASSLVGTGGDGYTF. In nucleotides, the CDR3 is TGTGCCAGCAGCTTGGTGGGGACAGGGGGCGATGGCTACACCTTC.